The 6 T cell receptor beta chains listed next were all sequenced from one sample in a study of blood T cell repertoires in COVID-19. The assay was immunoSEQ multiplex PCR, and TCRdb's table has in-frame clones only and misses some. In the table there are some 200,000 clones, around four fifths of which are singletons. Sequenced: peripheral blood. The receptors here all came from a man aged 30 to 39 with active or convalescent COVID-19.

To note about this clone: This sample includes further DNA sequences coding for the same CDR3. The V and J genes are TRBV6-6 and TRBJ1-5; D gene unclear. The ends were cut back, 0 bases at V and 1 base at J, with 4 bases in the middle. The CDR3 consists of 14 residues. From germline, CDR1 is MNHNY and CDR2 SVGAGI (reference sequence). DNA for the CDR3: TGTGCCAGCAGTTACTCAGAGAGCAATCAGCCCCAGCATTTT. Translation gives CASSYSESNQPQHF.

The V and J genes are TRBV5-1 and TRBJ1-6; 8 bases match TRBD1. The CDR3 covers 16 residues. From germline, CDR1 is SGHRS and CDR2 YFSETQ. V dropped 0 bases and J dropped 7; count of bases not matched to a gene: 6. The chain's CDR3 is CASSLGAQGANSPLHF. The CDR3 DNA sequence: TGCGCCAGCAGCTTGGGGGCTCAGGGGGCGAATTCACCCCTCCACTTT.

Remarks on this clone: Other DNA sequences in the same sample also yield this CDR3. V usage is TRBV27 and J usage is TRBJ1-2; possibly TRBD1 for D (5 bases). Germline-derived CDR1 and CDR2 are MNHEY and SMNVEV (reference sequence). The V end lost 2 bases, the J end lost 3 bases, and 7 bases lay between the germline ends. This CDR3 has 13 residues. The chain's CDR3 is CASSLSRDYGYTF. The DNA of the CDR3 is TGTGCCAGCAGTTTAAGCAGGGACTATGGCTACACCTTC.

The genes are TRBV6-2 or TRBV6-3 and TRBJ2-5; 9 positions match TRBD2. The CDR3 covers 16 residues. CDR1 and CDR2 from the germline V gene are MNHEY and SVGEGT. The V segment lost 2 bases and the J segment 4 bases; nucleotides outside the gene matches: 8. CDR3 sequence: CASSYPRLAVGETQYF. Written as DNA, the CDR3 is TGTGCCAGCAGTTACCCTCGACTAGCGGTAGGAGAGACCCAGTACTTC.

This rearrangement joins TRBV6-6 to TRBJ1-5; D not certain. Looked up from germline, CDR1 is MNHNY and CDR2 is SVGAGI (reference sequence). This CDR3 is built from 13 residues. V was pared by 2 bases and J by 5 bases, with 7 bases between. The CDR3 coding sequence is TGTGCCAGCAGTTACAATCCGGATCAGCCCCAGCATTTT. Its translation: CASSYNPDQPQHF.

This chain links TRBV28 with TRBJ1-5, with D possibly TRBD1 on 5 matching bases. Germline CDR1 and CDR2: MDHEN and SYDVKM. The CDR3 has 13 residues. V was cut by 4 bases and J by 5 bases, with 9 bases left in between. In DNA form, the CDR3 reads TGTGCCAGCAGTTGGGGGGTCTATCAGCCCCAGCATTTT. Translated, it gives CASSWGVYQPQHF.